The present T cell receptor (beta chain) was sequenced within a study of blood T cells in healthy people across ages. Through a sample-barcoded 5' primer and a J-beta primer mix, a second PCR was run for roughly 6 to 12 cycles. TCRdb used MiXCR to reprocess the 5' RACE reads, holding one entry per CDR3 protein. The profile shows hundreds of thousands of distinct CDR3 sequences, roughly 64% of them singletons. Deletions cut 2 bases from V and 5 bases from J, with 9 bases between. Looked up from germline, CDR1 is LGHNA and CDR2 is YSLEER. CDR3 length equals 13 residues. The sample holds many counts of this clonotype.

The sequence derives from a man aged 30 to 45 in good health. Source material: blood. V is TRBV4-3 and J is TRBJ2-5; weak D call: TRBD2 (6 bases). CDR3 in DNA: TGCGCCAGCAGCCAAAAAGGAGGGGAGACCCAGTACTTC. Translating gives CASSQKGGETQYF.